This T cell receptor (beta chain) was sequenced for a study of T cells after yellow fever vaccination. Study outcomes and limitations: Weaker overall was a secondary response that nonetheless peaked faster, on day 5 versus 15.

This clonotype was seen repeatedly, ten times or more. Its antigen is as yet unknown. The germline CDR1 and CDR2 sequences are SGHRS and YFSETQ. V shed 5 bases, J shed 4 bases, and the junction held 9 bases outside the gene matches. The CDR3 consists of 17 residues. TCRdb used MiXCR to reprocess the 5' RACE reads, holding one entry per CDR3 protein. The data show around 330,000 distinct CDR3 sequences, with around 4% seen just once and 23% held by the top ten. This rearrangement joins TRBV5-1 to TRBJ2-2; 12 positions agree with TRBD2. The TCR sequence derives from a man aged 18 to 29 who received the YFV17D yellow fever vaccine. The sample consisted of PBMCs, taken on the day of the yellow fever booster vaccination. CDR3 sequence (DNA): TGCGCCAGCAGACCCCGACTAGCGGGGGTCCCCACCGGGGAGCTGTTTTTT. The encoded protein is CASRPRLAGVPTGELFF.